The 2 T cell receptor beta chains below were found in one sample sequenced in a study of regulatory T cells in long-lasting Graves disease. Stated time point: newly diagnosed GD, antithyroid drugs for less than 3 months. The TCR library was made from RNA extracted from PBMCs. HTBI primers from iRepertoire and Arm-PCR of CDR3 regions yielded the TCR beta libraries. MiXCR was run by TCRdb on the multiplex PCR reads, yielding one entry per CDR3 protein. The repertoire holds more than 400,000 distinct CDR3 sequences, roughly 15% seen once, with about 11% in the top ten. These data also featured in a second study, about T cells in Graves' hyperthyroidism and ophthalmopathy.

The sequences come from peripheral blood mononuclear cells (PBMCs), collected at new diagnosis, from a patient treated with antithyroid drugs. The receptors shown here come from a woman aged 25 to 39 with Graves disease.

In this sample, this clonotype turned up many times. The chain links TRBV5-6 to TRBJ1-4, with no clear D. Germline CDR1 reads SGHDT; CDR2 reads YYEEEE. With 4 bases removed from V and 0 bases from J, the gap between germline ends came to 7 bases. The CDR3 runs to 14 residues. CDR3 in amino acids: CASSLKATNEKLFF. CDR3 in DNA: TGTGCCAGCAGCCTAAAAGCAACTAATGAAAAACTGTTTTTT.

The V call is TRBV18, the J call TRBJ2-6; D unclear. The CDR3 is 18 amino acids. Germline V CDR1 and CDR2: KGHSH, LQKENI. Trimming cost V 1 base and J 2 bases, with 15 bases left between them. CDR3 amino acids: CASSPLVNLGAGANVLTF. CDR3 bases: TGTGCCAGCTCACCACTGGTTAATCTCGGCGCTGGGGCCAACGTCCTGACTTTC.